This TCR beta chain came from a study of blood T cell repertoires in COVID-19. About the research overall: Italy, Spain and the United States were the sources of the convalescent and acute COVID-19 samples.

Authors' analysis steps: Amplifying reference gene primers gave estimates of nucleated cell counts. The protocol was immunoSEQ multiplex PCR, while the TCRdb copy is restricted to in-frame clones and leaves out a portion. The DNA gave D and trimming, while V, J and clone size come from that table. The sample holds some 130,000 clones, 70% to 90% seen once. The CDR3 is made up of 15 amino acids. The germline V gene encodes CDR1 LNHNV and CDR2 YYDKDF (reference sequence). The V and J ends lost 4 bases and 0 bases respectively, with 9 bases between them. Participants were aged 18 to 89 years from around 25 US areas. Assignments of participants to cohorts depended upon their own reported clinical history.

The sequenced sample consisted of PBMCs or T cells enriched from blood (not recorded which). The gene calls are TRBV15 and TRBJ1-4; TRBD1 might be the D (6 bases). The sequence was collected from a woman aged 45-65 years who had recovered from COVID-19. CDR3 in DNA: TGTGCCACCAGCACGGACAGTGCAACTAATGAAAAACTGTTTTTT. Its translation is CATSTDSATNEKLFF.